What follows are 29 T cell receptor beta chains derived from one specimen sequenced in a study of naive and memory T cell subsets. The SP2 primer and nested alpha and beta constant region primers amplified ligated cDNA in four rounds. TCRdb called the 5' RACE reads again in MiXCR, with one record for every CDR3 protein. The sample lists 45,000 to 55,000 distinct CDR3 sequences, approximately 4.5% occurring once. TCR cDNA received a 3' ligated oligonucleotide that carried a UMI. The receptors were gathered from a female donor in good health.

The table lists this clonotype with many counts. The chain combines TRBV4-1 with TRBJ2-7; 7 bases line up with TRBD1. Germline V gene sequence: CDR1 MGHRA, CDR2 YSYEKL. The CDR3 runs 17 residues. V dropped 4 bases and J dropped 0; count of bases not matched to a gene: 12. CDR3 in amino acids: CASSPPFRSGGSYEQYF. CDR3 DNA sequence: TGCGCCAGCAGCCCCCCTTTTCGGTCAGGGGGCTCCTACGAGCAGTACTTC.

This clonotype came up many times. The CDR3 DNA follows: TGTGCCAGCAGGACCACCTCCGGGACAGGGGATTCACCCCTCCACTTT. Its protein product is CASRTTSGTGDSPLHF. V usage is TRBV12-3 or TRBV12-4 and J usage is TRBJ1-6, with 10 bases that match TRBD1. The CDR3 has 16 residues. The J segment lost 8 bases and the V segment lost 6 bases, leaving 10 bases of the junction unmatched.

This clonotype was seen a few times. The chain employs TRBV3-1 and TRBJ2-1; no definite D call. The CDR3 covers 16 residues. V was shortened by 1 base and J by 6 bases, with 16 bases between the two germline ends. Germline-derived CDR1 and CDR2 are LGHDT and YNNKEL (reference sequence). In nucleotides, the CDR3 is TGTGCCAGCAGCCAAGGGTCTGCCGCTCCCTTCAATGAGCAGTTCTTC. It yields the protein CASSQGSAAPFNEQFF.

Remarks on this clonotype: The junction departs from the called germline gene at one end, perhaps through a read error. The chain combines TRBV19 with TRBJ1-2, with D hard to call. Germline V gene sequence: CDR1 LNHDA, CDR2 SQIVND (reference sequence). This CDR3 has 12 amino acids. In DNA, the CDR3 is TGTGCCAGTAGTATGGGAGTGGGTGGCGACACCTTC. Translated, it gives CASSMGVGGDTF.

Of note for this clonotype: This may be a read error: a much more frequent sequence differs by one nucleotide. V is TRBV10-3 and J is TRBJ1-2, with D hard to call. CDR3 length: 12 residues. The germline V gene encodes CDR1 ENHRY and CDR2 SYGVKD. The CDR3 loop reads CAISERGDGYNF. In DNA form, the CDR3 reads TGTGCCATCAGTGAAAGAGGTGACGGCTACAACTTC.

This clonotype was recorded many times. V gene TRBV6-5 combines with J gene TRBJ2-1; D tentatively reads TRBD1 or TRBD2 (6 bases each). The ends were cut back, 2 bases at V and 2 bases at J, with 16 bases in the middle. The germline CDR1 and CDR2 sequences are MNHEY and SVGAGI. The CDR3 is made up of 17 amino acids. The CDR3 spells CASSYPPGATPYNEQFF. The CDR3 bases are TGTGCCAGCAGTTACCCCCCGGGGGCCACCCCCTACAATGAGCAGTTCTTC.

This clonotype was seen at least ten times. The chain has TRBV15 and TRBJ2-7; D is unclear. There are 15 residues in the CDR3. V lost 0 bases to trimming and J lost 3 bases, with 12 bases between them. Per germline, CDR1 LNHNV and CDR2 YYDKDF (reference sequence). CDR3 nucleotides: TGTGCCACCAGCAGAGATTACGGCGGAAGCTACGAGCAGTACTTC. Amino acid sequence: CATSRDYGGSYEQYF.

This clonotype was seen many times. The chain recombines TRBV15 with TRBJ2-1; perhaps TRBD1 as D (6 bases). Germline V gives CDR1 LNHNV, CDR2 YYDKDF (reference sequence). Trimming pared 0 bases from V and 4 bases from J, leaving 16 bases between. CDR3 size: 17 residues. The CDR3, as DNA: TGTGCCACCAGCAGAGATCCGGGTTGGGGGCAGTACAATGAGCAGTTCTTC. The encoded protein is CATSRDPGWGQYNEQFF.

This clonotype was found many times. V is TRBV11-2 and J is TRBJ2-2, with a tentative D call TRBD2 (5 bases). Germline loops: CDR1 SGHAT, CDR2 FQNNGV. CDR3 size: 11 residues. Trimming shortened V by 10 bases and J by 8 bases, and 11 bases separated the two germline ends. The DNA for the CDR3 is TGTGCCACCCTAGCTCTGGGGGAGCTGTTTTTT. Its translation is CATLALGELFF.

The sample holds many counts of this clonotype. This sequence joins TRBV14 and TRBJ2-5, with D possibly TRBD2 on 5 matching bases. From germline, CDR1 is SGHDN and CDR2 FVKESK. The CDR3 is made up of 15 amino acids. With 0 bases removed from V and 5 bases from J, the gap between germline ends came to 13 bases. The CDR3 bases are TGTGCCAGCAGCCAAGATCGGGGTTTTATGGAGACCCAGTACTTC. Protein sequence: CASSQDRGFMETQYF.

This clonotype was seen repeatedly, ten times or more. The chain combines TRBV15 with TRBJ1-3, with 10 bases lining up with TRBD1. The CDR3 has 13 amino acids. V gave up 8 bases and J gave up 2 bases; unmatched junction bases: 0. CDR1 and CDR2 from the germline V gene are LNHNV and YYDKDF (reference sequence). CDR3 loop: CATGTGAGNTIYF. CDR3 bases: TGTGCCACCGGGACAGGGGCTGGAAACACCATATATTTT.

Ten or more counts support this clonotype. The chain employs TRBV7-2 and TRBJ2-5; D ambiguous. This CDR3 contains 14 residues. CDR1 and CDR2 (germline): SGHTA, FQGNSA. Trimming stripped 1 base from V and 6 bases from J, with 12 bases between. DNA of the CDR3: TGTGCCAGCAGCTTAGAAGGGAAGGTGAAGACCCAGTACTTC. It specifies CASSLEGKVKTQYF. Drawing the rest from reference TRBV7-2 and TRBJ2-5, the complete variable domain is GAGVSQSPSNKVTEKGKDVELRCDPISGHTALYWYRQSLGQGLEFLIYFQGNSAPDKSGLPSDRFSAERTGGSVSTLTIQRTQQEDSAVYLCASSLEGKVKTQYFGPGTRLLVL.

This clonotype was picked up many times. The chain carries TRBV28 and TRBJ1-1; D is ambiguous. Germline V gene lookup returns CDR1 MDHEN and CDR2 SYDVKM. The CDR3 runs 10 residues. V was shortened by 6 bases and J by 9 bases, with 8 bases between the two germline ends. The CDR3, as DNA: TGTGCCAGCAGCGACCTTAAAGCTTTCTTT. Protein product: CASSDLKAFF.

The chain uses TRBV12-5 and TRBJ1-1; D not certain. Trimming removed 5 bases from V and 1 base from J, with 14 bases in between. Germline CDR1 and CDR2: LGHNT and FRNRAP. The CDR3 covers 15 residues. The CDR3 loop is CASGPTDQRNTEAFF. CDR3 in DNA: TGTGCTAGTGGTCCCACCGACCAAAGGAACACTGAAGCTTTCTTT.

This clonotype has ten or more counts. This chain joins TRBV7-2 and TRBJ1-1; TRBD1 aligns across 7 bases. V trimming: 5 bases; J trimming: 1 base; junction bases outside the gene matches: 4. CDR3 length: 14 residues. CDR1 is SGHTA and CDR2 is FQGNSA in the germline V gene. The CDR3: CASSPHRGNTEAFF. DNA of the CDR3: TGTGCCAGCAGCCCCCACAGGGGGAACACTGAAGCTTTCTTT.

This clonotype was recorded at least ten times. The chain joins TRBV12-3 or TRBV12-4 to TRBJ2-1, with TRBD1 as a possible D gene (6 bases). The V end lost 6 bases, the J end lost 13 bases, and 13 bases lay between the germline ends. This CDR3 is 11 amino acids long. The CDR3 sequence: CASRQGPVQFF. The CDR3 DNA sequence: TGTGCCAGCAGACAGGGCCCCGTCCAGTTCTTC.

This clonotype was seen a few times. The rearrangement joins TRBV6-6 to TRBJ2-7, with 8 bases that match TRBD2. The CDR3 is 14 residues long. Looked up from germline, CDR1 is MNHNY and CDR2 is SVGAGI (reference sequence). V dropped 6 bases and J dropped 0; count of bases not matched to a gene: 4. In DNA, the CDR3 is TGTGCCAGCAGGGGTAGCGGGACCTCCTACGAGCAGTACTTC. Its translation: CASRGSGTSYEQYF.

As to this clonotype: A read error may explain this, as a much larger clone is one base away. The chain uses TRBV5-5 and TRBJ1-1; D is uncertain. CDR1 and CDR2 (germline): SGHKS, YYEKEE (reference sequence). V gave up 3 bases and J gave up 1 base, with 10 bases separating them. This CDR3 is built from 14 residues. DNA of the CDR3: TGTGCCAGCAGCTACGACGATTGGAACACTGAAGCTTTCTTT. Its protein product is CASSYDDWNTEAFF.

The table lists this clonotype with many counts. The gene calls are TRBV19 and TRBJ1-5; weak D call: TRBD1 (6 bases). The V gene's germline CDR1 is LNHDA and CDR2 SQIVND (reference sequence). The CDR3 extends over 14 amino acids. V was cut by 6 bases and J by 7 bases, with 16 bases left in between. The CDR3 region is CASRPFTGFQPQHF. The CDR3 DNA follows: TGTGCCAGTAGACCATTCACAGGGTTCCAGCCCCAGCATTTT.

This clonotype was detected ten times or more. Its ends do not fully match the called genes, so a read error is possible. The CDR3 DNA follows: TGTGCCAGCAGCGAGGAGGGAGGGCCGGTCCGATTT. Translated, it gives CASSEEGGPVRF. V gene TRBV9 combines with J gene TRBJ1-3; D uncertain. Germline values: CDR1 SGDLS, CDR2 YYNGEE. The CDR3 has 12 residues.

Worth noting for this clonotype: A much larger clone lies one base from this, so it may be a read error. CDR3 protein: CASSPSPGVVPYEQYF. CDR3 in DNA: TGTGCCAGCAGCCCATCTCCGGGAGTTGTTCCCTACGAGCAGTACTTC. The V call is TRBV27, the J call TRBJ2-7, with a possible D match to TRBD2 (6 bases). The length of the CDR3 is 16 residues. V was clipped by 6 bases and J by 2 bases, with 20 bases between them. The germline V gene has CDR1 MNHEY and CDR2 SMNVEV (reference sequence).

This clonotype was observed a few times. The chain has TRBV7-2 and TRBJ2-4, with TRBD1 as a possible D gene (5 bases). V was cut by 3 bases and J by 7 bases, with 19 bases left in between. CDR3 size: 16 residues. The germline CDR1 and CDR2 sequences are SGHTA and FQGNSA. CDR3 residues: CASSFAGAGIKNIQYF. The CDR3 nucleotides are TGTGCCAGCAGCTTTGCTGGGGCAGGGATAAAGAACATTCAGTACTTC.

This clonotype was found many times. The chain is built from TRBV11-2 and TRBJ2-1; TRBD1 might be the D (6 bases). The CDR3 runs to 16 residues. CDR1 and CDR2 (germline): SGHAT, FQNNGV. The V gene lost 1 base and the J gene lost 6 bases, with 16 bases spanning the gap. Here the CDR3 DNA reads TGTGCCAGCAGCTTAGGAGGGGGTTTTGGTTCCAATGAGCAGTTCTTC. Translation gives CASSLGGGFGSNEQFF.

This clonotype was seen many times. The chain is built from TRBV24-1 and TRBJ1-5; D gene ambiguous. CDR1 is KGHDR, CDR2 SFDVKD, per germline. V shed 5 bases and J shed 3 bases, with 13 bases lying between them. This CDR3 is 15 amino acids long. The CDR3 DNA is TGTGCCACCAGTGCCGGCTCTACATCCAATCAGCCCCAGCATTTT. Its protein is CATSAGSTSNQPQHF.

The table lists this clonotype with many counts. The chain joins TRBV21-1 to TRBJ2-1; the table calls TRBD1, which could not be checked here. TRBV21-1 is noted as a pseudogene. This CDR3 is 12 amino acids long. The CDR3: CARQGNYNEQFF. CDR3 nucleotides: TGTGCCCGACAGGGGAACTACAATGAGCAGTTCTTC.

There are many counts of this clonotype. V and J are TRBV28 and TRBJ2-5; 8 nucleotides match TRBD1. The CDR3 is 15 residues long. Unmatched junction bases numbered 10, after V lost 5 bases and J lost 5 bases. Germline CDR1 MDHEN, CDR2 SYDVKM. For the CDR3, the DNA is TGTGCCAGCAGTACCCGGACAGGGCAGGGCGAGACCCAGTACTTC. Protein: CASSTRTGQGETQYF.

Many counts were recorded for this clonotype. J is TRBJ1-5 and V is TRBV14; the D gene is possibly TRBD1 (5 bases). Germline values: CDR1 SGHDN, CDR2 FVKESK. The CDR3 extends over 14 amino acids. Trimming removed 5 bases from V and 4 bases from J, with 12 bases in between. The CDR3 DNA reads TGTGCCAGCAGCACGGGACGGCCGAATCAGCCCCAGCATTTT. Its protein is CASSTGRPNQPQHF.

This clonotype was counted at least ten times. The chain joins TRBV11-2 to TRBJ2-1, with D perhaps matching TRBD2 (6 bases). The CDR3 contains 17 residues. Per the germline V gene, CDR1 is SGHAT and CDR2 is FQNNGV. V was trimmed by 2 bases and J by 3 bases, leaving 17 bases between them. The DNA of the CDR3 is TGTGCCAGCAGCTTAAGCCTAGCGAGGGGCGGCTACAATGAGCAGTTCTTC. Translating it yields CASSLSLARGGYNEQFF.

This clonotype has a count of ten or more. The chain uses TRBV29-1 and TRBJ1-2, with 8 bases matching TRBD1. The ends lost 7 bases at V and 7 bases at J; junction bases unmatched: 23. This CDR3 is 17 amino acids long. Germline assignment: CDR1 SQVTM and CDR2 ANQGSEA. The CDR3 reads CSASNGTGPRRLLGYTF. The CDR3 bases are TGCAGCGCTAGCAACGGGACAGGTCCTAGACGCCTTCTTGGCTACACCTTC.